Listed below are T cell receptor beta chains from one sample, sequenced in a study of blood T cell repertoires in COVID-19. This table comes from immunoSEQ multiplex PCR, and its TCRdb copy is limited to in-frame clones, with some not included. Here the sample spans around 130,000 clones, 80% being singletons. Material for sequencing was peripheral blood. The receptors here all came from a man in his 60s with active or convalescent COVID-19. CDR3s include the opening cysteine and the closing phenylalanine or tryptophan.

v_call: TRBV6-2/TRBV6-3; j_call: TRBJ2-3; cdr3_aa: CASSYSFSGNPSTDTQYF
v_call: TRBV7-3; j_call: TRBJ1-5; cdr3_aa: CASPWGGSNQPQHF
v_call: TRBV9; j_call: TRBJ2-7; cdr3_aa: CASSAVADPLEQYF
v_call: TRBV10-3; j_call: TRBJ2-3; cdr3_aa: CAISESTRTSGRTDTQYF
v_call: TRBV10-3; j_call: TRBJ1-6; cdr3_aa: CATYGVENSPLHF
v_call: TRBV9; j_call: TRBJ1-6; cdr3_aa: CASSVAQNNSPLHF
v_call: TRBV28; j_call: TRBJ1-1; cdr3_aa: CASSSVGVNTEAFF
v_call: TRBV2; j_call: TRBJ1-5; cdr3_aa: CASRGQPSNQPQHF
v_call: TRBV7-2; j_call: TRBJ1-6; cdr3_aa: CASSFRRSSYNSPLHF
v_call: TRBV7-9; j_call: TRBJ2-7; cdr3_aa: CASSQGQGSPYEQYF
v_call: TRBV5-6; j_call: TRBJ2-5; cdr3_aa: CASSRGQMQETQYF
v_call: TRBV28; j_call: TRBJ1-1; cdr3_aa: CASSTGQGYTEAFF
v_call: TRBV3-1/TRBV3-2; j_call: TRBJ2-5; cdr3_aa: CASSQDQGRGGTQYF
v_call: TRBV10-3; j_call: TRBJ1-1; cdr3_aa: CASKALDSDTEAFF
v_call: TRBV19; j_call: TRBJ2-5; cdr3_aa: CASRRQGETQYF
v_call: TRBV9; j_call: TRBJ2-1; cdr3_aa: CASSPFGRGSTNEQFF
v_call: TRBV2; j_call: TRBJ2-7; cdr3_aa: CANSGAPWGEQYF
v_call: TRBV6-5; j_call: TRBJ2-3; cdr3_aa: CASSYRVSTDTQYF
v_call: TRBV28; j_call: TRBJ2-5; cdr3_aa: CASSSSGGQETQYF
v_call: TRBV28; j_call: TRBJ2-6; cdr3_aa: CASTKLPSGANVLTF
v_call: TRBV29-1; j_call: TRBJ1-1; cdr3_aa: CSVRVQGMNTEAFF
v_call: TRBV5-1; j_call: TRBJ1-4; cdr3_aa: CASSPAQDTEKLFF
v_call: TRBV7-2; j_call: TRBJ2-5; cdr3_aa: CASSLGASGKETQYF
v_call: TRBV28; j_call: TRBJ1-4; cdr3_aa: CASRSGGSAEKLFF
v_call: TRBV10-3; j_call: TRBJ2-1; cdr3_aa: CAVWGGYNEQFF
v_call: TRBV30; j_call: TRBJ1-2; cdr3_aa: CARNYGEPFYGYTF
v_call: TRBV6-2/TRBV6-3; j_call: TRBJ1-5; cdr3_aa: CASSPRGSLNQPQHF
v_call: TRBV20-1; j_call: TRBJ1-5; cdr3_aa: CSASLMVRDQPQHF
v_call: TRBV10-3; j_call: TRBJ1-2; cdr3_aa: CAISDMSGQGVNGYTF
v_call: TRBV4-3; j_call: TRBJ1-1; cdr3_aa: CASSQSTLWTGGTEAFF
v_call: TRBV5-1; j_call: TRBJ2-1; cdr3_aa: CASSKDSFNEQFF
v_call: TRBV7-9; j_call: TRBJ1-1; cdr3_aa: CASSTGGNTEAFF
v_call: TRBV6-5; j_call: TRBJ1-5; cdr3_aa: CASSRQGHSNQPQHF
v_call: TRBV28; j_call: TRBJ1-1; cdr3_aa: CASRRGGDTEAFF
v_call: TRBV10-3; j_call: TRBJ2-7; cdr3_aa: CAISGGQGVSEQYF
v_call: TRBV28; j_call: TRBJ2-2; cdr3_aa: CASRAGTSLSNTGELFF
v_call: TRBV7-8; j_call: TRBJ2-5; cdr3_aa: CASSRTSGLGMETQYF
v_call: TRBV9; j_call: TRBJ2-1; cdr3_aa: CASSVEGLAGRDEQFF
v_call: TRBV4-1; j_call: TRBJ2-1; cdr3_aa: CASSQDTSGWRNEQFF
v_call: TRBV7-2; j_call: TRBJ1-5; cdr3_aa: CASSPLTSPNQPQHF
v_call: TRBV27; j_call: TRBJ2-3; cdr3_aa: CASSDYYTDTQYF